This entry features one TCR beta chain sequence. What it recognizes is unknown. Germline assignment: CDR1 SGHAT and CDR2 FQNNGV. Deletions cut 2 bases from V and 1 base from J, with 17 bases between. The CDR3 has 17 amino acids. This sample was taken from a study of Graves' ophthalmopathy and Graves' hyperthyroidism. Study results and caveats: Ophthalmopathy progression predictions by the model showed 72.22% specificity and over 60% sensitivity.

Researchers took RNA transcripts and amplified TCR beta CDR3 regions from them. An initial RT-PCR round employing HTBI primers preceded a second-round multiplex PCR. From the multiplex PCR reads, TCRdb called clonotypes with MiXCR, one entry per CDR3 protein. This sample has hundreds of thousands of distinct CDR3 sequences, with approximately 39% found just once. Sequences were obtained from peripheral blood. The chain couples TRBV11-2 to TRBJ1-1; D uncertain. This receptor was obtained from an adult man with Graves' ophthalmopathy. This chain's CDR3 is CASSLNSGFIPNTEAFF. CDR3 nucleotide sequence: TGTGCCAGCAGCTTAAACTCAGGTTTTATCCCGAACACTGAAGCTTTCTTT.